These T cell receptor beta chains were read from a single sample in a study of cytomegalovirus exposure and HLA in healthy donors. The data were produced by immunoSEQ multiplex PCR, yet TCRdb's version contains in-frame clones alone and is incomplete. The data contain around 220,000 clones, around 80% of them singletons. Sequenced material: PBMCs. These receptors all stem from a woman between 25 and 40 years old in good health and CMV-seropositive. Each CDR3 is given with its conserved first and last residue. The D gene is left open where the match is weak. A row's size may be missing; if present it is once, few, many or a size class.

v_gene: TRBV4-1
abundance: .
d_gene: TRBD2
j_gene: TRBJ2-3
CDR3aa: CASSQDTSGALTDTQYF
CDR3nt: TGCGCCAGCAGCCAAGATACCAGCGGGGCCCTAACAGATACGCAGTATTTT

v_gene: TRBV4-3
abundance: .
d_gene: .
j_gene: TRBJ2-1
CDR3aa: CASSQVPPGTQRYNEQFF
CDR3nt: TGCGCCAGCAGCCAAGTCCCCCCCGGGACTCAACGTTACAATGAGCAGTTCTTC

v_gene: TRBV5-1
abundance: .
d_gene: TRBD1
j_gene: TRBJ1-1
CDR3aa: CASTPGQVNTEAFF
CDR3nt: TGCGCCAGCACCCCTGGACAGGTAAACACTGAAGCTTTCTTT

v_gene: TRBV11-2
abundance: .
d_gene: .
j_gene: TRBJ2-1
CDR3aa: CASSLDRPYRNEQFF
CDR3nt: TGTGCCAGCAGCTTAGATCGACCTTACCGGAATGAGCAGTTCTTC

v_gene: TRBV28
abundance: .
d_gene: .
j_gene: TRBJ2-7
CDR3aa: CASSLSLTGNSEQYF
CDR3nt: TGTGCCAGCAGTTTAAGTTTGACAGGTAATAGTGAGCAGTACTTC

v_gene: TRBV14
abundance: .
d_gene: .
j_gene: TRBJ1-2
CDR3aa: CASSQAAFNYGYTF
CDR3nt: TGTGCCAGCAGCCAAGCAGCCTTTAACTATGGCTACACCTTC

v_gene: TRBV4-2
abundance: .
d_gene: .
j_gene: TRBJ2-1
CDR3aa: CASSQLAGYNEQFF
CDR3nt: TGTGCCAGCAGCCAGCTCGCGGGGTACAATGAGCAGTTCTTC

v_gene: TRBV28
abundance: .
d_gene: .
j_gene: TRBJ1-1
CDR3aa: CASKELENTEAFF
CDR3nt: TGTGCCAGCAAAGAACTGGAGAACACTGAAGCTTTCTTT

v_gene: TRBV6-5
abundance: .
d_gene: .
j_gene: TRBJ2-7
CDR3aa: CASSYSTSSYEQYF
CDR3nt: TGTGCCAGCAGTTACTCGACTAGCTCCTACGAGCAGTACTTC

v_gene: TRBV27
abundance: .
d_gene: .
j_gene: TRBJ2-3
CDR3aa: CASSSQGLSTDTQYF
CDR3nt: TGTGCCAGCAGTTCCCAGGGGTTAAGCACAGATACGCAGTATTTT

v_gene: TRBV5-5
abundance: .
d_gene: .
j_gene: TRBJ2-1
CDR3aa: CASSLAVPYNEQFF
CDR3nt: TGTGCCAGCAGCCTGGCTGTCCCTTACAATGAGCAGTTCTTC

v_gene: TRBV27
abundance: few
d_gene: .
j_gene: TRBJ1-1
CDR3aa: CASTKGSEAFF
CDR3nt: TGTGCCAGCACGAAGGGATCTGAAGCTTTCTTT

v_gene: TRBV7-7
abundance: .
d_gene: .
j_gene: TRBJ2-5
CDR3aa: CASSLYGTEGETQYF
CDR3nt: TGTGCTAGCAGCTTATACGGTACTGAGGGGGAGACCCAGTACTTC

v_gene: TRBV30
abundance: .
d_gene: TRBD1
j_gene: TRBJ2-7
CDR3aa: CAWSQGVGSYEQYF
CDR3nt: TGTGCCTGGAGCCAGGGGGTTGGCTCCTACGAGCAGTACTTC

v_gene: TRBV20-1
abundance: .
d_gene: .
j_gene: TRBJ2-7
CDR3aa: CSASEQYF
CDR3nt: TGCAGTGCCAGTGAGCAGTACTTC

v_gene: TRBV5-1
abundance: .
d_gene: .
j_gene: TRBJ1-1
CDR3aa: CASRFWNTEAFF
CDR3nt: TGCGCCAGCAGGTTCTGGAACACTGAAGCTTTCTTT

v_gene: TRBV5-1
abundance: .
d_gene: .
j_gene: TRBJ2-7
CDR3aa: CASSLESEQYF
CDR3nt: TGCGCCAGCAGCTTGGAGTCCGAGCAGTACTTC

v_gene: TRBV10-3
abundance: .
d_gene: .
j_gene: TRBJ1-3
CDR3aa: CAISAGGTAGNTIYF
CDR3nt: TGTGCCATCAGTGCGGGAGGGACTGCTGGAAACACCATATATTTT

v_gene: TRBV14
abundance: .
d_gene: .
j_gene: TRBJ2-7
CDR3aa: CASRGTYEQYF
CDR3nt: TGTGCCAGCAGAGGGACCTACGAGCAGTACTTC

v_gene: TRBV9
abundance: .
d_gene: .
j_gene: TRBJ1-2
CDR3aa: CASSVDQFDRPYGYTF
CDR3nt: TGTGCCAGCAGCGTAGATCAGTTCGACAGGCCCTATGGCTACACCTTC

v_gene: TRBV27
abundance: .
d_gene: .
j_gene: TRBJ1-1
CDR3aa: CASSLFPGVSTEAFF
CDR3nt: TGTGCCAGCAGTTTATTTCCAGGGGTGAGCACTGAAGCTTTCTTT

v_gene: TRBV7-2
abundance: .
d_gene: TRBD2
j_gene: TRBJ2-1
CDR3aa: CASSLGLELFF
CDR3nt: TGTGCCAGCAGCCTCGGACTAGAACTGTTCTTC

v_gene: TRBV4-1
abundance: .
d_gene: .
j_gene: TRBJ2-7
CDR3aa: CASSQDLQRSYEQYF
CDR3nt: TGCGCCAGCAGCCAAGATTTACAGCGTTCCTACGAGCAGTACTTC

v_gene: TRBV6-4
abundance: few
d_gene: .
j_gene: TRBJ2-2
CDR3aa: CASRQSLNTGELFF
CDR3nt: TGTGCCAGCAGACAGAGCCTGAACACCGGGGAGCTGTTTTTT

v_gene: TRBV20-1
abundance: once
d_gene: .
j_gene: TRBJ2-1
CDR3aa: CSAIFYNEQFF
CDR3nt: TGCAGTGCTATATTCTACAATGAGCAGTTCTTC

v_gene: TRBV7-2
abundance: .
d_gene: .
j_gene: TRBJ1-3
CDR3aa: CASSFVGLIYF
CDR3nt: TGTGCCAGCAGCTTTGTCGGACTGATATATTTT

v_gene: TRBV15
abundance: .
d_gene: TRBD2
j_gene: TRBJ2-1
CDR3aa: CATSRRAGAYNEQFF
CDR3nt: TGTGCCACCAGCAGACGAGCGGGAGCCTACAATGAGCAGTTCTTC

v_gene: TRBV30
abundance: .
d_gene: .
j_gene: TRBJ2-5
CDR3aa: CAWSSFETQYF
CDR3nt: TGTGCCTGGAGTTCATTCGAGACCCAGTACTTC

v_gene: TRBV15
abundance: .
d_gene: .
j_gene: TRBJ1-2
CDR3aa: CATSRDTLSGYTF
CDR3nt: TGTGCCACCAGCAGAGATACTTTGAGTGGCTACACCTTC

v_gene: TRBV30
abundance: .
d_gene: TRBD2
j_gene: TRBJ2-7
CDR3aa: CAWSHSGRQEQYF
CDR3nt: TGTGCCTGGAGCCATAGCGGGAGGCAAGAGCAGTACTTC

v_gene: TRBV5-4
abundance: .
d_gene: .
j_gene: TRBJ2-3
CDR3aa: CASSLSGYQGDTQYF
CDR3nt: TGTGCCAGCAGCCTCTCTGGTTACCAGGGGGATACGCAGTATTTT

v_gene: TRBV5-1
abundance: .
d_gene: .
j_gene: TRBJ2-5
CDR3aa: CASSFTVGMETQYF
CDR3nt: TGCGCCAGCAGCTTTACGGTAGGGATGGAGACCCAGTACTTC

v_gene: TRBV5-6
abundance: .
d_gene: TRBD1
j_gene: TRBJ1-1
CDR3aa: CASSSRGPEAFF
CDR3nt: TGTGCCAGCAGCTCCAGGGGGCCTGAAGCTTTCTTT

v_gene: TRBV5-1
abundance: few
d_gene: .
j_gene: TRBJ2-7
CDR3aa: CASREGSSYEQYF
CDR3nt: TGCGCCAGCCGCGAGGGCAGCTCCTACGAGCAGTACTTC

v_gene: TRBV5-6
abundance: .
d_gene: .
j_gene: TRBJ2-5
CDR3aa: CASSLGLVPLPQQETQYF
CDR3nt: TGTGCCAGCAGCTTGGGACTAGTCCCGTTACCGCAACAAGAGACCCAGTACTTC

v_gene: TRBV2
abundance: few
d_gene: .
j_gene: TRBJ1-5
CDR3aa: CASGQSRQGEPQHF
CDR3nt: TGTGCCAGCGGACAGTCCCGACAAGGGGAGCCCCAGCATTTT

v_gene: TRBV2
abundance: .
d_gene: TRBD2
j_gene: TRBJ2-7
CDR3aa: CASIGTSGSYEQYF
CDR3nt: TGTGCCAGCATAGGGACTAGCGGCTCCTACGAGCAGTACTTC

v_gene: TRBV5-1
abundance: once
d_gene: TRBD1
j_gene: TRBJ2-5
CDR3aa: CASSTSGTEKQETQYF
CDR3nt: TGCGCCAGCAGCACCTCCGGGACAGAAAAACAAGAGACCCAGTACTTC

v_gene: TRBV4-2
abundance: once
d_gene: TRBD1
j_gene: TRBJ1-2
CDR3aa: CASSQQGAHGYTF
CDR3nt: TGTGCCAGCAGCCAACAGGGGGCCCATGGCTACACCTTC

v_gene: TRBV19
abundance: .
d_gene: .
j_gene: TRBJ2-7
CDR3aa: CASSITGSPTYEQYF
CDR3nt: TGTGCCAGTAGTATCACAGGGTCCCCTACCTACGAGCAGTACTTC

v_gene: TRBV19
abundance: .
d_gene: .
j_gene: TRBJ1-2
CDR3aa: CASSIDSGNYGYTF
CDR3nt: TGTGCCAGTAGTATAGACAGCGGGAATTATGGCTACACCTTC

v_gene: TRBV6-5
abundance: .
d_gene: .
j_gene: TRBJ1-2
CDR3aa: CASSYSLQPTTYGYTF
CDR3nt: TGTGCCAGCAGTTACTCTCTCCAGCCCACCACCTATGGCTACACCTTC

v_gene: TRBV9
abundance: .
d_gene: .
j_gene: TRBJ1-2
CDR3aa: CASSPDLRWGGYTF
CDR3nt: TGTGCCAGCAGCCCTGACCTCCGGTGGGGAGGCTACACCTTC

v_gene: TRBV27
abundance: .
d_gene: TRBD2
j_gene: TRBJ2-2
CDR3aa: CASSLRGRDTGELFF
CDR3nt: TGTGCCAGCAGTTTGAGAGGGAGGGACACCGGGGAGCTGTTTTTT

v_gene: TRBV9
abundance: .
d_gene: TRBD2
j_gene: TRBJ2-7
CDR3aa: CASSVDLAGRGEQYF
CDR3nt: TGTGCCAGCAGCGTAGATTTAGCGGGAAGGGGCGAGCAGTACTTC

v_gene: TRBV27
abundance: .
d_gene: .
j_gene: TRBJ2-7
CDR3aa: CASSLKGAGRGEQYF
CDR3nt: TGTGCCAGCAGTTTAAAGGGGGCAGGGAGGGGCGAGCAGTACTTC

v_gene: TRBV27
abundance: once
d_gene: .
j_gene: TRBJ1-2
CDR3aa: CASSSDGGMDYGYTF
CDR3nt: TGTGCCAGCAGTTCCGATGGGGGAATGGACTATGGCTACACCTTC

v_gene: TRBV28
abundance: .
d_gene: .
j_gene: TRBJ2-2
CDR3aa: CASSLALAGAGELFF
CDR3nt: TGTGCCAGCAGCCTGGCGCTAGCAGGGGCCGGGGAGCTGTTTTTT

v_gene: TRBV6-1
abundance: .
d_gene: TRBD1
j_gene: TRBJ1-2
CDR3aa: CASRENFGTGGNYGYTF
CDR3nt: TGTGCCAGCAGAGAAAACTTCGGGACAGGGGGGAACTATGGCTACACCTTC

v_gene: TRBV29-1
abundance: .
d_gene: .
j_gene: TRBJ1-2
CDR3aa: CSVGQRENYGYTF
CDR3nt: TGCAGCGTTGGACAGAGAGAGAACTATGGCTACACCTTC

v_gene: TRBV19
abundance: once
d_gene: .
j_gene: TRBJ2-7
CDR3aa: CASSIIAQAYEQYF
CDR3nt: TGTGCCAGTAGTATAATAGCTCAAGCCTACGAGCAGTACTTC

v_gene: TRBV10-3
abundance: once
d_gene: TRBD1
j_gene: TRBJ2-3
CDR3aa: CAISESGQGTDTQYF
CDR3nt: TGTGCCATCAGTGAGTCGGGACAGGGCACAGATACGCAGTATTTT

v_gene: TRBV29-1
abundance: .
d_gene: .
j_gene: TRBJ1-1
CDR3aa: CSVVRVNTEAFF
CDR3nt: TGCAGCGTCGTCAGGGTTAACACTGAAGCTTTCTTT

v_gene: TRBV7-9
abundance: .
d_gene: .
j_gene: TRBJ1-5
CDR3aa: CASSDGGQPNQPQHF
CDR3nt: TGTGCCAGCAGCGACGGGGGACAACCCAATCAGCCCCAGCATTTT